These T cell receptor beta chains were read from a single sample in a study of T cells after yellow fever vaccination. One entry per CDR3 protein, called by TCRdb with MiXCR from the 5' RACE reads. The sample holds some 560,000 distinct CDR3 sequences; approximately 21% are singletons and the top ten take 14%. This material consisted of PBMCs, taken 15 days after the yellow fever booster vaccination. The receptors stem from a man between 25 and 39 years old who received the YFV17D yellow fever vaccine. Each CDR3 is given without its conserved first and last residue. Size tells how often a clone was seen (once, few, many) or the class of an expanded clone, and some rows leave it out.

TRBJ1-2 | TRBV7-2 | many | ASSQGVRYGYT
TRBJ2-3 | TRBV5-1 | NA | ASSRGLAGTPTDTQY
TRBJ2-6 | TRBV5-1 | few | ASSAPVSGANVLT
TRBJ2-7 | TRBV19 | few | ASSMGTGTYEQY
TRBJ2-3 | TRBV7-8 | many | ASSPYELATTDTQY
TRBJ2-2 | TRBV20-1 | few | SAPDPRQNTGELF
TRBJ2-2 | TRBV27 | NA | ASRPGVGAGELF
TRBJ2-7 | TRBV9 | NA | ASSPQIGHSYEQY
TRBJ2-1 | TRBV7-6 | few | ASSSTSGAIEQF
TRBJ1-1 | TRBV6-2/TRBV6-3 | NA | ASSLRWPNTEAF
TRBJ2-3 | TRBV7-2 | NA | ASSRSLARSTDTQY
TRBJ2-1 | TRBV12-3/TRBV12-4 | many | ASSPRWAIKQF
TRBJ2-3 | TRBV29-1 | NA | SVVTRHTDTQY
TRBJ2-1 | TRBV20-1 | NA | SARLPPSYNEQF
TRBJ2-7 | TRBV6-6 | NA | ASNPGGTYEQY
TRBJ2-7 | TRBV6-6 | few | ASSYDYKQY
TRBJ2-2 | TRBV20-1 | NA | SATSGLNRGGELF
TRBJ1-4 | TRBV7-8 | NA | ASSSSLGGDEKLF
TRBJ2-7 | TRBV6-5 | NA | ASSYSSSRGFYEQY
TRBJ1-1 | TRBV30 | once | AWSVSAVLRGTEAF
TRBJ2-3 | TRBV7-9 | few | ASSSYLAGVTDTQY
TRBJ2-1 | TRBV5-1 | NA | ASSFSTSGPSNEQF
TRBJ2-3 | TRBV6-2/TRBV6-3 | NA | ASSYSARTDTQY
TRBJ2-2 | TRBV4-3 | many | ASSLGGGANTGELF
TRBJ1-1 | TRBV28 | NA | ASSFPGDRVVAEAF
TRBJ2-3 | TRBV7-2 | NA | ASRGGLAGAGTDTQY
TRBJ2-3 | TRBV15 | NA | ATSGSGVVTDTQY
TRBJ2-3 | TRBV28 | many | ASTLSGTDTQY
TRBJ2-1 | TRBV10-3 | few | AISEDSQGNEQF
TRBJ2-5 | TRBV18 | many | ASSPRGEETQY
TRBJ2-1 | TRBV6-2/TRBV6-3 | few | ASNSGWGSPYNEQF
TRBJ2-3 | TRBV19 | few | ASSLVAVATDTQY
TRBJ2-3 | TRBV7-2 | NA | ASSLRGQADTQY
TRBJ1-2 | TRBV5-1 | few | ASSLEGIYGYT
TRBJ2-7 | TRBV7-2 | NA | ASRPAGGGEQY
TRBJ1-4 | TRBV21-1 | few | ASSLQRGLNEKLF
TRBJ2-1 | TRBV20-1 | many | SALRNEQF
TRBJ2-7 | TRBV12-3/TRBV12-4 | many | ASSLAGGNEQY
TRBJ2-1 | TRBV20-1 | NA | SASRGPNEQF
TRBJ2-5 | TRBV7-2 | NA | ASSLAGGGSKEY
TRBJ2-5 | TRBV12-3/TRBV12-4 | few | ASKLSGSGETQY
TRBJ2-3 | TRBV29-1 | many | SVTLTSGRALGD